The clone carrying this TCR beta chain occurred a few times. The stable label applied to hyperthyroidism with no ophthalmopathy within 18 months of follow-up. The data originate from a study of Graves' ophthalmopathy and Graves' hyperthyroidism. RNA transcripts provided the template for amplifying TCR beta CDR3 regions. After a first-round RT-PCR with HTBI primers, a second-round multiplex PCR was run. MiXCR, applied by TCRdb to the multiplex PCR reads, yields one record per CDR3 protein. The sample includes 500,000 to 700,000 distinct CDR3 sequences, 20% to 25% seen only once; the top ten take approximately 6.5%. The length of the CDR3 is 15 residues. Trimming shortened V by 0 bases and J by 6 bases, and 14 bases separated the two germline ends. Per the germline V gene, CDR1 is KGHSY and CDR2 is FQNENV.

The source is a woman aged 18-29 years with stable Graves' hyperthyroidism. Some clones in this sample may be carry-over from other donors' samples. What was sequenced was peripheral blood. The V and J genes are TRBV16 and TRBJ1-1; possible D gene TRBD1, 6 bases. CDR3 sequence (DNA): TGTGCCAGCAGCCAATCCCAAACAGGGCAGGCTGAAGCTTTCTTT. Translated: CASSQSQTGQAEAFF.